This T cell receptor beta chain was observed in a study of cytomegalovirus exposure and HLA in healthy donors. Study at large: From donors who were HLA-typed, an early data release held 80 million to 85 million unique TCRs.

Germline CDR1 and CDR2: MNHNS and SASEGT. This CDR3 is built from 14 residues. The V end lost 0 bases, the J end lost 5 bases, and 10 bases lay between the germline ends. Both 60 Vbeta primers and 13 Jbeta primers went into the PCR. Profiled with immunoSEQ multiplex PCR; TCRdb holds only in-frame clones, not every one. The sample has 150,000 to 200,000 clones, roughly 70% seen once. To note about this clone: Its antigen is unknown.

Study-level findings and limits: Later analysis found that TCR beta chains associated with HLA were more clonally expanded than other, equally common chains.

The sample taken for sequencing was PBMCs. This TCR came from a woman between 50 and 59 years old in good health and CMV-seropositive. The rearrangement links TRBV6-1 to TRBJ1-1; D call uncertain. CDR3 residues: CASSEANMYTEAFF. As DNA, the CDR3 is TGTGCCAGCAGTGAAGCGAACATGTATACTGAAGCTTTCTTT.